These T cell receptor beta chains were read from a single sample in a study of blood T cell repertoires in COVID-19. Clones were read by immunoSEQ multiplex PCR, and TCRdb kept only the in-frame ones, dropping some. The sample has some 120,000 clones, about 88% seen once. The sequencing sample was made of peripheral blood. The receptors were gathered from a man aged 50-59 years with active COVID-19. Both conserved end residues are trimmed from each CDR3.

j_call v_call cdr3_aa
TRBJ1-2 TRBV12-3/TRBV12-4 ASSFGQPRGYT
TRBJ1-2 TRBV18 ASSPGSNYGYT
TRBJ1-3 TRBV12-5 ASGLVSGAGNTIY
TRBJ1-2 TRBV15 ATSRDRVGGNGYT
TRBJ2-4 TRBV3-1/TRBV3-2 ASSSWGENIQY
TRBJ2-3 TRBV9 ASTPSGGGGDTQY
TRBJ2-3 TRBV11-3 ASSFTAGTGEDTQY
TRBJ2-5 TRBV7-9 ASSPRGSGVGETQY
TRBJ2-6 TRBV4-2 ASSRSPGQDTLSGANVLT
TRBJ2-1 TRBV7-9 ASRGHGNYNEQF
TRBJ1-2 TRBV9 ASSVDGTGSGGYT
TRBJ2-3 TRBV6-5 AVTSGITDTQY
TRBJ1-6 TRBV27 ASSLSPGRANSPLH
TRBJ2-1 TRBV12-3/TRBV12-4 ASSLDGSYEQF
TRBJ1-2 TRBV5-1 ASSLETGRFGYT
TRBJ2-1 TRBV24-1 ATSGTWNEQF
TRBJ2-3 TRBV5-1 ASSLMGASSTDTQY
TRBJ2-5 TRBV5-1 ASSPLGSQETQY
TRBJ1-1 TRBV11-2 ASSPRTGDYTEAF
TRBJ1-2 TRBV9 ASSATSSDRWNYGYT
TRBJ1-6 TRBV19 ASSMAQGNSPLH
TRBJ2-1 TRBV5-4 ASSQGTTSGIYNEQF